This T cell receptor (beta chain) is from a study of blood T cells in healthy people across ages. Study results and caveats: Higher diversity, along with more naive CD4+ cells, distinguished long-lived donors from aged donors.

Next came a second PCR, run for about 7 to 12 cycles, which used a sample-barcoded 5' primer along with a J-beta primer mix. A single record per CDR3 protein comes from TCRdb applying MiXCR to the 5' RACE reads. The sample includes about 640,000 distinct CDR3 sequences, approximately 50% of them seen just once. About this clonotype: Antigen unknown.

This CDR3 comprises 17 residues. With 6 bases removed from V and 5 bases from J, the gap between germline ends came to 24 bases. In germline, CDR1 is LGHDT, CDR2 YNNKEL (reference sequence). Drawing of peripheral blood yielded about 10 milliliters from each donor. The receptor was derived from a man aged 55-75 years in good health. The chain has TRBV3-1 and TRBJ2-3; D might be TRBD1 (5 bases). Sequenced material: blood. The CDR3 spells CASSDSRVLVFEDTQYF. CDR3 DNA sequence: TGTGCCAGCAGTGACAGCAGGGTTTTAGTTTTCGAAGATACGCAGTATTTT.